The next 4 T cell receptor beta chains were all read from a single sample in a study of T-cell reconstitution after alpha-beta-depleted transplantation in children. Library preparation (for TCRbeta) was performed with unique molecular identifiers. MiXCR was run by TCRdb on the PCR reads, yielding one entry per CDR3 protein. Of around 490,000 distinct CDR3 sequences in the sample, roughly 11% were seen once. The sequencing here drew on PBMCs, mostly from graft donor cells, taken 180 days after TCRalphabeta/CD19-depleted stem cell transplant. The receptor source for this set is a female patient between 2 and 10 years old who had a stem cell transplant for aplastic anemia, so the T cells may come from the graft donor.

This clonotype occurred a few times. The rearrangement joins TRBV4-2 to TRBJ2-3; 11 bases are shared with TRBD2. The CDR3 is 19 residues long. V shed 3 bases and J 2 bases; nucleotides not matched to a gene: 13. In germline, CDR1 is LGHNA, CDR2 YNFKEQ. CDR3 amino acids: CASSQGASSGRPNTDTQYF. The CDR3 DNA reads TGTGCCAGCAGCCAGGGTGCCTCTAGCGGGAGGCCCAACACAGATACGCAGTATTTT.

This chain links TRBV4-1 with TRBJ2-7; tentatively, D is TRBD1 or TRBD2 (6 bases each). The CDR3 is 14 residues long. Germline V gene lookup returns CDR1 MGHRA and CDR2 YSYEKL. V dropped 6 bases and J dropped 1 base, with 13 bases sitting between them. This CDR3 reads CASSREGGSYEQYF. The CDR3 bases are TGCGCCAGCAGTCGCGAGGGGGGATCCTACGAGCAGTACTTC.

This clonotype has ten or more counts. The rearrangement links TRBV10-3 to TRBJ1-5; D gene ambiguous. The germline CDR1 and CDR2 sequences are ENHRY and SYGVKD. Trimming took off 11 bases at V and 8 bases at J, with 19 bases between the two ends. The CDR3 length is 13 residues. Written as DNA, the CDR3 is TGTGCCGCGGCTGGGAGCTCAATGGAGCCCCAGCATTTT. Protein product: CAAAGSSMEPQHF.

This clonotype was picked up a small number of times. The chain employs TRBV7-2 and TRBJ1-1; D is uncertain. The ends were cut back, 2 bases at V and 7 bases at J, with 14 bases in the middle. Germline CDR1 is SGHTA and CDR2 is FQGNSA. This CDR3 region has 14 residues. The CDR3 DNA reads TGTGCCAGCAGCTTAACAGCGGGGTTAAGTGAAGCTTTCTTT. The encoded protein is CASSLTAGLSEAFF.